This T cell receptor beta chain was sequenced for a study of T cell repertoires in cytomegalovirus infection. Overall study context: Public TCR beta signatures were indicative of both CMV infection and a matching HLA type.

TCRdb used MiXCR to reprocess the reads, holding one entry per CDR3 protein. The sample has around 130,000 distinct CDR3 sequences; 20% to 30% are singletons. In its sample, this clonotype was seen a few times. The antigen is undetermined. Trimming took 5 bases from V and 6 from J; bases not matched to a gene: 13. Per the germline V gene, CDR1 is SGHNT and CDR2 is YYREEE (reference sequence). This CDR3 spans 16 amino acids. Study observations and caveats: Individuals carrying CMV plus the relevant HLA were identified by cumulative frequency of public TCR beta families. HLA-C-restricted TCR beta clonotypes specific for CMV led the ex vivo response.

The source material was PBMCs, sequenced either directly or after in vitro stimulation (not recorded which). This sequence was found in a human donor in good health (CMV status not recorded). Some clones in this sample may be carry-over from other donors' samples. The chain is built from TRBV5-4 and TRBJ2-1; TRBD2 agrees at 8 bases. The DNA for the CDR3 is TGTGCCAGCAGTTCTATGGCGGGAGGAAGGGCCAATGAGCAGTTCTTC. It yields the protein CASSSMAGGRANEQFF.